A single sample gave rise to the 29 T cell receptor beta chains below, sequenced in a study of OX40 agonist ivuxolimab in advanced cancers. Measured with immunoSEQ multiplex PCR; TCRdb has only the in-frame clones, and not every one. The data show 70,000 to 85,000 clones, about 88% seen once. The input for sequencing was CD4+ or CD8+ T cells sorted from blood, taken in a trial of the OX40 agonist ivuxolimab. The receptor source for this set is an adult with an advanced solid tumor such as melanoma, head and neck, liver or kidney cancer.

This clone was seen a single time. This chain uses TRBV11-2 with TRBJ2-2; maybe TRBD1 (6 bases). The V gene's germline CDR1 is SGHAT and CDR2 FQNNGV. This CDR3 spans 15 amino acids. Deletions cut 2 bases from V and 4 bases from J, with 11 bases between. The DNA for the CDR3 is TGTGCCAGCAGCTTAATGGGGGCGCCCACCGGGGAGCTGTTTTTT. Encoded protein: CASSLMGAPTGELFF.

The chain couples TRBV21-1 to TRBJ2-3; the table's D call, TRBD2, was not checked against the DNA. TRBV21-1 is termed a pseudogene. There are 17 residues in the CDR3. The CDR3 nucleotides read TGTGCCAGCAGCATAGGAGGGACTAGTTCCGTTTGCGATACGCAGTATTTT. Translating gives CASSIGGTSSVCDTQYF.

This chain joins TRBV5-1 and TRBJ2-2, with D possibly being TRBD1 (5 bases). Trimming cost V 0 bases and J 2 bases, with 11 bases left between them. CDR3 length: 16 residues. CDR1 and CDR2 from the germline V gene are SGHRS and YFSETQ. The CDR3 spells CASSLAAGINTGELFF. The CDR3 DNA follows: TGCGCCAGCAGCTTGGCCGCAGGGATCAACACCGGGGAGCTGTTTTTT.

The chain couples TRBV9 to TRBJ2-5, with D tentatively TRBD2 (6 bases). The CDR3 spans 15 residues. The germline V and J ends were trimmed by 1 base and 5 bases, with 15 bases remaining between them. The germline CDR1 and CDR2 sequences are SGDLS and YYNGEE. The CDR3, as DNA: TGTGCCAGCAGCGTACTAGCGAGTTCCAAGGAGACCCAGTACTTC. Protein: CASSVLASSKETQYF.

The gene calls are TRBV2 and TRBJ1-5, with D unclear. The ends were cut back, 4 bases at V and 0 bases at J, with 7 bases in the middle. The V gene's germline CDR1 is SNHLY and CDR2 FYNNEI. CDR3 size: 14 residues. CDR3 amino acids: CASSVQSSNQPQHF. The CDR3 nucleotides read TGTGCCAGCAGTGTTCAGTCTAGCAATCAGCCCCAGCATTTT.

This chain uses TRBV9 with TRBJ1-1, with D hard to call. The germline gives CDR1 SGDLS, CDR2 YYNGEE. V was clipped by 1 base and J by 2 bases, with 6 bases between them. The CDR3 has 13 amino acids. CDR3 in amino acids: CASSVILNTEAFF. CDR3 coding DNA: TGTGCCAGCAGCGTAATCCTCAACACTGAAGCTTTCTTT.

In this sample, this clone turned up a few times. The chain is built from TRBV30 and TRBJ2-2; D is unresolved. V was pared by 7 bases and J by 7 bases, with 16 bases between. This CDR3 has 13 amino acids. Germline-derived CDR1 and CDR2 are GTSNPN and SVGIG (reference sequence). This CDR3 is CAYAPAMVGELFF. In DNA form, the CDR3 reads TGTGCCTACGCCCCGGCCATGGTCGGGGAGCTGTTTTTT.

The table lists this clone with a count of one. The chain couples TRBV19 to TRBJ1-1; weak D call: TRBD1 (5 bases). Germline CDR1 and CDR2: LNHDA and SQIVND (reference sequence). There are 13 residues in the CDR3. Trimming stripped 3 bases from V and 3 bases from J, with 8 bases between. CDR3 region: CASSIGGYTEAFF. The DNA for the CDR3 is TGTGCCAGTAGTATTGGGGGGTACACTGAAGCTTTCTTT.

The CDR3 coding sequence is TGTGCCAGCAGCGTAGACGCGGGGGGGCGGACAGATACGCAGTATTTT. Amino acids: CASSVDAGGRTDTQYF. This rearrangement joins TRBV9 to TRBJ2-3; the match to TRBD2 covers 9 bases. V was clipped by 0 bases and J by 3 bases; unmatched bases: 5. From germline, CDR1 is SGDLS and CDR2 YYNGEE. The CDR3 has 16 amino acids.

The chain links TRBV5-5 to TRBJ1-4; no definite D call. Trimming cost V 0 bases and J 6 bases, with 9 bases left between them. Germline-derived CDR1 and CDR2 are SGHKS and YYEKEE (reference sequence). The CDR3 covers 14 residues. CDR3 loop: CASSLASRDEKLFF. The DNA for the CDR3 is TGTGCCAGCAGCTTGGCCTCTAGAGATGAAAAACTGTTTTTT.

This chain connects TRBV5-1 to TRBJ1-2; 9 bases are a match to TRBD1. CDR3 length: 15 residues. Trimming removed 4 bases from V and 4 bases from J; junction bases left unmatched: 8. Germline V gives CDR1 SGHRS, CDR2 YFSETQ. The CDR3 loop is CASSPRTGATYGYTF. The CDR3 bases are TGCGCCAGCAGCCCCCGGACAGGGGCTACCTATGGCTACACCTTC.

J is TRBJ2-7 and V is TRBV14; D ambiguous. Germline-derived CDR1 and CDR2 are SGHDN and FVKESK. The CDR3 is 13 amino acids. V was clipped by 2 bases and J by 5 bases, with 10 bases between them. The CDR3 sequence is CASSQYIAHEQYF. The CDR3 nucleotides read TGTGCCAGCAGCCAATATATAGCCCACGAGCAGTACTTC.

The rearrangement joins TRBV19 to TRBJ1-2; 8 bases are a match to TRBD1. CDR1 and CDR2 (germline): LNHDA, SQIVND (reference sequence). Trimming took 5 bases from V and 7 from J; bases not matched to a gene: 15. This CDR3 region has 16 residues. The CDR3 coding sequence is TGTGCCAGTAGTCGAAGATTGACAGGGGAGGACTCTGGCTACACCTTC. Protein: CASSRRLTGEDSGYTF.

The J gene is TRBJ1-1, the V gene TRBV9; no reliable D call. V lost 0 bases, J lost 4 bases, and 13 bases lay in between. The CDR3 is 15 amino acids. Germline-derived CDR1 and CDR2 are SGDLS and YYNGEE. The CDR3 here is CASSVGGVGGTEAFF. Here the CDR3 DNA reads TGTGCCAGCAGCGTAGGTGGTGTAGGTGGCACTGAAGCTTTCTTT.

The V gene is TRBV7-8, the J gene TRBJ2-1, with D perhaps matching TRBD2 (5 bases). The V end was cut by 4 bases, the J end by 3 bases, with 16 bases between. In germline, CDR1 is SGHVS, CDR2 FQNEAQ. The CDR3 runs to 16 residues. CDR3 sequence: CASSSTRVTLYNEQFF. The CDR3 nucleotides are TGTGCCAGCAGCTCTACTAGGGTTACCCTCTACAATGAGCAGTTCTTC. The full variable domain, completed using reference TRBV7-8 and TRBJ2-1, is GAGVSQSPRYKVAKRGQDVALRCDPISGHVSLFWYQQALGQGPEFLTYFQNEAQLDKSGLPSDRFFAERPEGSVSTLKIQRTQQEDSAVYLCASSSTRVTLYNEQFFGPGTRLTVL.

CDR3 DNA: TGTGCCAGCAGCCTCAGACAGGGGGGATACGAGCAGTACTTC. Protein sequence: CASSLRQGGYEQYF. This chain connects TRBV5-6 to TRBJ2-7; 9 bases fit TRBD1. J gave up 4 bases and V 4 bases, and 6 bases lay outside the gene matches. CDR3 length: 14 residues. The germline V gene encodes CDR1 SGHDT and CDR2 YYEEEE.

The rearrangement uses TRBV19 and TRBJ1-5; D is uncertain. The CDR3 extends over 14 amino acids. The germline CDR1 and CDR2 sequences are LNHDA and SQIVND (reference sequence). The germline V and J ends were trimmed by 0 bases and 7 bases, with 10 bases remaining between them. The CDR3 loop reads CASSIDLTAQPQHF. DNA for the CDR3: TGTGCCAGTAGTATAGACCTTACCGCCCAGCCCCAGCATTTT.

In nucleotides, the CDR3 is TGTGCCAGCAGCCAAGAGGGACAGGATGTCACAGATACGCAGTATTTT. Encoded protein: CASSQEGQDVTDTQYF. The chain uses TRBV14 and TRBJ2-3, with TRBD1 matching 8 bases. V lost 0 bases and J lost 2; bases outside the gene matches: 4. Germline V gene lookup returns CDR1 SGHDN and CDR2 FVKESK. The CDR3 runs 16 residues.

This clone was recorded once. The chain combines TRBV18 with TRBJ1-4; 10 bases are a match to TRBD1. This CDR3 has 16 amino acids. CDR1 is KGHSH and CDR2 is LQKENI in the germline V gene. J gave up 7 bases and V 3 bases, and 8 bases lay outside the gene matches. In nucleotides, the CDR3 is TGTGCCAGCTCACCGGGACAGGGGAGTGTAAGTGAAAAACTGTTTTTT. Encoded protein: CASSPGQGSVSEKLFF.

J is TRBJ2-5 and V is TRBV9, with 7 bases that match TRBD1. V trimming: 3 bases; J trimming: 3 bases; junction bases outside the gene matches: 5. The V gene's germline CDR1 is SGDLS and CDR2 YYNGEE. The CDR3 consists of 14 residues. In nucleotides, the CDR3 is TGTGCCAGCAGCGGATTCACAGGGGAAGAGACCCAGTACTTC. Residues: CASSGFTGEETQYF.

This clone was picked up one time. The V call is TRBV5-1, the J call TRBJ2-5; 12 bases line up with TRBD2. J was trimmed by 4 bases and V by 1 base; bases with no gene match: 5. Per germline, CDR1 SGHRS and CDR2 YFSETQ. There are 16 residues in the CDR3. CDR3 DNA: TGCGCCAGCAGCTTGCTACTAGCGGGGGGTGTAGAGACCCAGTACTTC. Translating it yields CASSLLLAGGVETQYF.

This sequence joins TRBV5-1 and TRBJ1-2; D is ambiguous. Germline V lookup: CDR1 SGHRS, CDR2 YFSETQ. The CDR3 is 13 amino acids. V shed 4 bases and J shed 2 bases, with 9 bases lying between them. As DNA, the CDR3 is TGCGCCAGCAGCCCGACACTGAACTATGGCTACACCTTC. As protein: CASSPTLNYGYTF.

This CDR3 is CASSGGTDTQYF. CDR3 coding DNA: TGTGCCAGCAGTGGTGGCACAGATACGCAGTATTTT. The genes are TRBV9 and TRBJ2-3; D ambiguous. The germline V gene encodes CDR1 SGDLS and CDR2 YYNGEE. Deletions cut 5 bases from V and 1 base from J, with 5 bases between. CDR3 length equals 12 residues. Filled out from reference TRBV9 and TRBJ2-3, the complete variable domain reads DSGVTQTPKHLITATGQRVTLRCSPRSGDLSVYWYQQSLDQGLQFLIQYYNGEERAKGNILERFSAQQFPDLHSELNLSSLELGDSALYFCASSGGTDTQYFGPGTRLTVL.

This chain connects TRBV2 to TRBJ1-1; no clear D gene. CDR3 size: 12 residues. The germline V and J ends were trimmed by 9 bases and 3 bases, with 11 bases remaining between them. Looked up from germline, CDR1 is SNHLY and CDR2 is FYNNEI. The CDR3 region is CARTKRDTEAFF. CDR3 nucleotide sequence: TGTGCCAGAACGAAAAGGGACACTGAAGCTTTCTTT.

Comments on this clone: The sample has other DNA sequences that encode this CDR3 too. The rearrangement uses TRBV5-1 and TRBJ2-7, with D perhaps matching TRBD1 or TRBD2 (5 bases each). Germline V gene sequence: CDR1 SGHRS, CDR2 YFSETQ. V gave up 4 bases and J gave up 0 bases, with 8 bases separating them. The CDR3 runs 13 residues. CDR3 region: CASSRGDSYEQYF. CDR3 DNA sequence: TGCGCCAGCAGCCGAGGGGACTCCTACGAGCAGTACTTC.

V is TRBV7-9 and J is TRBJ2-7, with TRBD2 as a possible D gene (6 bases). Trimming cost V 11 bases and J 3 bases, with 11 bases left between them. The germline V gene has CDR1 SEHNR and CDR2 FQNEAQ (reference sequence). The CDR3 consists of 11 residues. The CDR3 DNA reads as TGTGCCTCCGGGGGTGGCTACGAGCAGTACTTC. It codes for CASGGGYEQYF.

The chain links TRBV5-1 to TRBJ2-7; unclear D gene. Germline CDR1 SGHRS, CDR2 YFSETQ. The CDR3 is 12 amino acids. The germline V and J ends were trimmed by 2 bases and 6 bases, with 9 bases remaining between them. CDR3 DNA: TGCGCCAGCAGCTTCACTGTAGGCGAGCAGTACTTC. Translated, it gives CASSFTVGEQYF.

This chain uses TRBV5-1 with TRBJ1-1; D call uncertain. Trimming left V 5 bases short and J 9 bases short, with 11 bases between. The CDR3 is 11 residues long. The germline CDR1 and CDR2 sequences are SGHRS and YFSETQ. CDR3 in DNA: TGCGCCAGCAGTTATCAAGGGAAAGCTTTCTTT. It translates to CASSYQGKAFF.

This chain uses TRBV27 with TRBJ2-7, with D unclear. The germline V gene encodes CDR1 MNHEY and CDR2 SMNVEV (reference sequence). This CDR3 comprises 13 residues. Trimming stripped 4 bases from V and 1 base from J, with 8 bases between. CDR3 nucleotide sequence: TGTGCCAGCAGTTATCAAGAATCCTACGAGCAGTACTTC. This sequence encodes CASSYQESYEQYF.